This T cell receptor (beta chain) was documented in a study of identical twins. This clonotype was recorded a few times. Its antigen is undetermined. CDR1 SGHTA and CDR2 FQGNSA come from the germline V gene. V was shortened by 2 bases and J by 3 bases, with 14 bases between the two germline ends. The CDR3 is 16 residues long. Findings of the study overall: With abundant cord blood beta clonotypes, insertions were fewer; memory repertoires showed no such pattern. Analyses of zero insertions could be partly confounded by invariant MAIT and iNKT cells.

cDNA molecules carried unique molecular identifiers, and template switching added a universal primer site. MiXCR was run by TCRdb on the 5' RACE reads, yielding one entry per CDR3 protein. The sample has around 240,000 distinct CDR3 sequences, 5.5% to 7% seen once. These sequences were also reported in another study, on yellow fever vaccine responses in identical twins.

Sequencing was carried out using memory (CD45RO+) T cells sorted from blood. The TCR sequence derives from a woman in her late teens or twenties in good health. The chain joins TRBV7-2 to TRBJ2-1; perhaps TRBD1 as D (5 bases). The CDR3 sequence is CASSLSFGAVYNEQFF. The CDR3, as DNA: TGTGCCAGCAGCTTATCCTTTGGGGCAGTCTACAATGAGCAGTTCTTC. The full variable domain, rest sourced from reference TRBV7-2 and TRBJ2-1, is GAGVSQSPSNKVTEKGKDVELRCDPISGHTALYWYRQSLGQGLEFLIYFQGNSAPDKSGLPSDRFSAERTGGSVSTLTIQRTQQEDSAVYLCASSLSFGAVYNEQFFGPGTRLTVL.